This is a list of T cell receptor beta chains from one sample in a study of cytomegalovirus exposure and HLA in healthy donors. Sequencing was performed with immunoSEQ multiplex PCR; in TCRdb, only in-frame clones are kept and a portion is missing. This sample has some 170,000 clones, with roughly 80% found just once. The sequenced sample consisted of PBMCs. Source of these receptors: a woman aged 50 to 60 in good health and CMV-seronegative. CDR3s include the opening cysteine and the closing phenylalanine or tryptophan. The order of the fields is clone size, J gene, V gene, D gene, CDR3 protein, CDR3 DNA. The D gene is left open where the match is weak. Part of the rows lack a size; the others show once, few, many or a class for expanded clones.

NA | TRBJ1-2 | TRBV28 | NA | CASTGQNYGYTF | TGTGCCAGCACGGGACAAAACTATGGCTACACCTTC
NA | TRBJ2-3 | TRBV4-2 | NA | CASSQDRRGTDTQYF | TGTGCCAGCAGCCAAGATAGGCGGGGCACAGATACGCAGTATTTT
NA | TRBJ1-5 | TRBV28 | NA | CASSLGPTAGQPQHF | TGTGCCAGCAGTTTGGGCCCAACGGCAGGTCAGCCCCAGCATTTT
NA | TRBJ1-2 | TRBV28 | TRBD1 | CASSSWTGEYGYTF | TGTGCCAGCAGTTCATGGACAGGGGAATATGGCTACACCTTC
NA | TRBJ1-1 | TRBV5-1 | NA | CASSSLAGTEAFF | TGCGCCAGCAGCTCACTGGCGGGGACTGAAGCTTTCTTT
once | TRBJ1-3 | TRBV5-8 | TRBD1 | CASSLSGQSGNTIYF | TGTGCCAGCAGCTTATCGGGACAGTCTGGAAACACCATATATTTT
NA | TRBJ2-1 | TRBV5-1 | NA | CASSWGLAAPEQFF | TGCGCCAGCAGCTGGGGTTTAGCGGCACCTGAGCAGTTCTTC
NA | TRBJ2-5 | TRBV10-3 | NA | CAISDPNQETQYF | TGTGCCATCAGTGACCCAAACCAAGAGACCCAGTACTTC
NA | TRBJ1-6 | TRBV5-1 | TRBD1 | CASSDSTGGRSPLHF | TGCGCCAGCAGCGATTCGACAGGGGGCAGGTCACCCCTCCACTTT
NA | TRBJ2-5 | TRBV6-1 | TRBD2 | CASILGLVWETQYF | TGTGCCAGCATACTCGGACTAGTCTGGGAGACCCAGTACTTC
NA | TRBJ1-1 | TRBV6-1 | NA | CASSEGASQAFF | TGTGCCAGCAGTGAAGGGGCCAGCCAAGCTTTCTTT
NA | TRBJ1-1 | TRBV5-1 | NA | CASSWTVNTEAFF | TGCGCCAGCAGCTGGACAGTGAACACTGAAGCTTTCTTT
few | TRBJ1-3 | TRBV4-2 | TRBD1 | CASSQDWTGGADTIYF | TGTGCCAGCAGCCAAGATTGGACAGGGGGCGCGGACACCATATATTTT
NA | TRBJ2-7 | TRBV2 | NA | CASRKINRVDEQYF | TGTGCCAGCAGAAAAATCAACAGGGTAGACGAGCAGTACTTC
NA | TRBJ2-2 | TRBV7-2 | TRBD2 | CASSLNPSGIVTGELFF | TGTGCCAGCAGCTTAAACCCTAGCGGTATTGTCACCGGGGAGCTGTTTTTT
NA | TRBJ2-2 | TRBV5-5 | NA | CASSFVPGSLMAGELFF | TGTGCCAGCAGCTTTGTACCAGGGTCCCTTATGGCCGGGGAGCTGTTTTTT
NA | TRBJ1-2 | TRBV28 | NA | CASSHFSYGYTF | TGTGCCAGCAGCCACTTCTCCTATGGCTACACCTTC
NA | TRBJ2-2 | TRBV7-2 | NA | CASSRLGTTLLGTGELFF | TGTGCCAGCAGCCGTCTGGGGACAACACTATTAGGCACCGGGGAGCTGTTTTTT
few | TRBJ2-3 | TRBV5-1 | NA | CASSLGTERDTQYF | TGCGCCAGCAGCTTGGGGACAGAGCGGGATACGCAGTATTTT
NA | TRBJ2-5 | TRBV28 | TRBD1 | CASLRTGDEKETQYF | TGTGCCAGCCTTCGGACAGGGGACGAAAAAGAGACCCAGTACTTC
NA | TRBJ1-2 | TRBV5-1 | NA | CASSLGQNHNYGYTF | TGCGCCAGCAGCTTGGGACAGAACCACAACTATGGCTACACCTTC
NA | TRBJ1-5 | TRBV5-8 | NA | CASSLEAGSGSNQPQHF | TGTGCCAGCAGCTTGGAGGCGGGGAGTGGAAGCAATCAGCCCCAGCATTTT
NA | TRBJ2-7 | TRBV28 | TRBD1 | CASSLKGQAAYEQYF | TGTGCCAGCAGTCTCAAAGGACAGGCCGCCTACGAGCAGTACTTC
NA | TRBJ1-5 | TRBV6-1 | NA | CASSRSGSNQPQHF | TGTGCCAGCAGTAGGTCGGGGAGCAATCAGCCCCAGCATTTT
NA | TRBJ2-3 | TRBV13 | NA | CASSWASTDTQYF | TGTGCCAGCAGCTGGGCTAGCACAGATACGCAGTATTTT
NA | TRBJ2-1 | TRBV20-1 | NA | CSAKIAIEQFF | TGCAGTGCTAAAATAGCGATTGAGCAGTTCTTC
NA | TRBJ2-5 | TRBV10-3 | TRBD2 | CAINTSGQETQYF | TGTGCCATCAATACTAGCGGCCAAGAGACCCAGTACTTC
NA | TRBJ2-3 | TRBV7-9 | NA | CASSSPVDGGGPTDTQYF | TGTGCCAGCAGCTCCCCTGTAGACGGCGGGGGCCCCACAGATACGCAGTATTTT
NA | TRBJ2-7 | TRBV7-9 | TRBD1 | CASSFRDRGLHEQYF | TGTGCCAGCAGCTTCCGGGACAGGGGGCTCCACGAGCAGTACTTC
NA | TRBJ1-3 | TRBV19 | TRBD1 | CASSPGTGLNTIYF | TGTGCCAGTAGTCCCGGGACAGGGTTGAACACCATATATTTT
NA | TRBJ1-1 | TRBV7-2 | NA | CASSFSKTNTEAFF | TGTGCCAGCAGTTTTTCTAAAACGAACACTGAAGCTTTCTTT
NA | TRBJ1-2 | TRBV12-5 | NA | CASALDGGYGYTF | TGTGCTAGTGCCCTCGACGGAGGCTATGGCTACACCTTC
NA | TRBJ2-3 | TRBV7-2 | TRBD2 | CASSAGLAEGVDTQYF | TGTGCCAGCAGCGCCGGACTAGCGGAGGGGGTAGATACGCAGTATTTT
NA | TRBJ1-2 | TRBV7-9 | TRBD1 | CASSSRDSLYGYTF | TGTGCCAGCAGCTCACGGGACAGCCTCTATGGCTACACCTTC
NA | TRBJ1-6 | TRBV2 | NA | CASSEARASSYNSPLHF | TGTGCCAGCAGTGAAGCCAGGGCCAGCTCCTATAATTCACCCCTCCACTTT
NA | TRBJ1-2 | TRBV6-5 | NA | CASSYSIVGSNGYTF | TGTGCCAGCAGTTACTCGATTGTGGGCAGCAATGGCTACACCTTC
once | TRBJ2-2 | TRBV11-2 | TRBD1 | CASSAGQGLTGELFF | TGTGCCAGCAGCGCGGGACAGGGCCTCACCGGGGAGCTGTTTTTT
NA | TRBJ1-1 | TRBV5-8 | TRBD1 | CASSGDRGLTEAFF | TGTGCCAGCAGCGGGGACAGGGGGCTCACTGAAGCTTTCTTT
NA | TRBJ1-4 | TRBV19 | NA | CASRVAANEKLFF | TGTGCCAGTAGAGTGGCAGCTAATGAAAAACTGTTTTTT
few | TRBJ2-7 | TRBV10-3 | NA | CATGTARDEQYF | TGTGCCACGGGGACTGCTCGGGACGAGCAGTACTTC